The 25 T cell receptor beta chains below all came from one sample that was sequenced in a study of T cell responses to AZD1222 COVID-19 vaccine. TCRdb keeps only in-frame clones here, not all; method: immunoSEQ multiplex PCR. Among 120,000 or so clones listed, approximately 90% were seen once. The source material was peripheral blood, sampled on day 0 of AZD1222 vaccination. Source of these receptors: an adult in good health.

This chain uses TRBV5-1 with TRBJ2-2; D possibly corresponds to TRBD2 (6 bases). V dropped 2 bases and J dropped 5 bases, with 10 bases sitting between them. The CDR3 has 14 residues. Germline V gene sequence: CDR1 SGHRS, CDR2 YFSETQ. The CDR3 DNA follows: TGCGCCAGCAGCTTATCGGGAGAAACCGGGGAGCTGTTTTTT. Translated: CASSLSGETGELFF.

The V gene is TRBV5-1, the J gene TRBJ2-7, with 7 bases matching TRBD1. The trim removed 1 base at V and 5 bases at J, leaving 6 bases unmatched. The CDR3 has 14 residues. CDR1 is SGHRS and CDR2 is YFSETQ in the germline V gene. CDR3 nucleotide sequence: TGCGCCAGCAGCTTGCAAGGGGGCTTGGACGAGCAGTACTTC. It yields the protein CASSLQGGLDEQYF.

This clone appeared a single time. The J gene is TRBJ1-1, the V gene TRBV5-6; D is ambiguous. V was trimmed by 1 base and J by 1 base, leaving 8 bases between them. This CDR3 has 14 amino acids. CDR1 SGHDT and CDR2 YYEEEE come from the germline V gene. CDR3 DNA: TGTGCCAGCAGCTTGTGGACGGGGAACACTGAAGCTTTCTTT. Its protein product is CASSLWTGNTEAFF.

The chain has TRBV18 and TRBJ1-6, with 7 bases lining up with TRBD1. The CDR3 has 12 residues. Germline CDR1 KGHSH, CDR2 LQKENI. The junction had 1 base not matched to a gene; V was cut back by 6 bases and J by 8 bases. The CDR3 coding sequence is TGTGCCAGCTCTACAGGGGATTCACCCCTCCACTTT. This gives the protein CASSTGDSPLHF.

The chain employs TRBV7-2 and TRBJ2-3, with D unclear. V was clipped by 1 base and J by 2 bases, with 10 bases between them. CDR1 is SGHTA and CDR2 is FQGNSA in the germline V gene. The CDR3 is 15 residues long. The CDR3, as DNA: TGTGCCAGCAGCTTAGGGGCGTCGGCCACAGATACGCAGTATTTT. This sequence encodes CASSLGASATDTQYF.

The rearrangement uses TRBV19 and TRBJ1-2; 12 nucleotides align to TRBD1. The CDR3 is 14 amino acids. CDR1 is LNHDA and CDR2 is SQIVND in the germline V gene (reference sequence). With V trimmed by 10 bases and J by 7 bases, 10 bases remained unmatched. The CDR3 bases are TGTGCCACCCGAAGCGGGACAGGGGGCGCTGGCTACACCTTC. Translation gives CATRSGTGGAGYTF.

This clone was recorded once. The rearrangement uses TRBV5-4 and TRBJ1-1; 8 bases match TRBD1. J gave up 11 bases and V 3 bases, and 21 bases lay outside the gene matches. Germline CDR1 SGHNT, CDR2 YYREEE (reference sequence). The CDR3 is made up of 17 amino acids. The CDR3 DNA follows: TGTGCCAGCAGCTCCCGGACATTATCGGGGCCAGGGGGCGCGGCTTTCTTT. It encodes CASSSRTLSGPGGAAFF.

This chain uses TRBV12-3 or TRBV12-4 with TRBJ1-1, with a tentative D call TRBD1 (6 bases). The CDR3 contains 12 residues. Between the trimmed V and J ends, which lost 2 bases and 10 bases, there was a span of 11 bases. The CDR3 sequence is CASSLFSGAAFF. CDR3 nucleotide sequence: TGTGCCAGCAGTTTATTTTCAGGGGCAGCTTTCTTT.

This chain connects TRBV25-1 to TRBJ1-1, with D perhaps TRBD1 (6 bases). The CDR3 consists of 16 residues. Germline CDR1 and CDR2: MGHDK and SYGVNS. V shed 6 bases and J shed 1 base, with 18 bases lying between them. CDR3 region: CASRNRNGGPNTEAFF. Here the CDR3 DNA reads TGTGCCAGCAGGAATCGAAATGGGGGGCCGAACACTGAAGCTTTCTTT.

The genes are TRBV29-1 and TRBJ2-2; 13 bases map to TRBD2. The CDR3 length is 15 residues. CDR1 and CDR2 from the germline V gene are SQVTM and ANQGSEA. Unmatched junction bases numbered 6, after V lost 7 bases and J lost 4 bases. CDR3 coding DNA: TGCAGCGCAGGGACTAGCGGGATCAGCACCGGGGAGCTGTTTTTT. Amino acids: CSAGTSGISTGELFF.

The chain recombines TRBV19 with TRBJ2-5, with D unresolved. V was clipped by 0 bases and J by 10 bases, with 15 bases between them. Germline values: CDR1 LNHDA, CDR2 SQIVND (reference sequence). The CDR3 has 14 amino acids. CDR3 in amino acids: CASSIESSATHQYF. CDR3 nucleotides: TGTGCCAGTAGTATAGAATCCTCCGCCACGCACCAGTACTTC.

The CDR3 nucleotides are TGTGCCAGCTCACTTCGGGAGGGAGGCTACACCTTC. Its translation is CASSLREGGYTF. J is TRBJ1-2 and V is TRBV18, with D unresolved. V lost 4 bases, J lost 8 bases, and 11 bases lay in between. The CDR3 length is 12 residues. Per germline, CDR1 KGHSH and CDR2 LQKENI.

This chain joins TRBV5-4 and TRBJ2-3; TRBD1 might be the D (6 bases). The CDR3 runs to 16 residues. CDR1 and CDR2 from the germline V gene are SGHNT and YYREEE (reference sequence). V lost 5 bases to trimming and J lost 6 bases, with 22 bases between them. The CDR3 DNA reads as TGTGCCAGCAGGGCCCGATACCTACAGGGAGAGGATACGCAGTATTTT. Translated, it gives CASRARYLQGEDTQYF.

This chain uses TRBV5-5 with TRBJ2-3; D is uncertain. The germline CDR1 and CDR2 sequences are SGHKS and YYEKEE (reference sequence). The CDR3 is 16 amino acids. V shed 4 bases and J shed 0 bases, with 15 bases lying between them. CDR3: CASSPSIEWSTDTQYF. The CDR3 bases are TGTGCCAGCAGCCCCTCCATCGAGTGGAGCACAGATACGCAGTATTTT.

The V call is TRBV6-6, the J call TRBJ2-7, with 7 bases identical to TRBD1. Germline V gives CDR1 MNHNY, CDR2 SVGAGI (reference sequence). The CDR3 contains 13 residues. V lost 0 bases to trimming and J lost 6 bases; unmatched junction nucleotides: 2. For the CDR3, the DNA is TGTGCCAGCAGTTACTCTCGACAGGGCGAGCAGTACTTC. Its translation is CASSYSRQGEQYF.

This chain joins TRBV10-3 and TRBJ2-1; TRBD2 aligns across 16 bases. Trimming took 8 bases from V and 11 from J; bases not matched to a gene: 6. CDR1 is ENHRY and CDR2 is SYGVKD in the germline V gene. The CDR3 is 14 amino acids. CDR3 DNA: TGTGCCATCCGGGAGGGACTAGCGGGAGGGAAGCAGTTCTTC. Amino acid sequence: CAIREGLAGGKQFF.

The table lists this clone with a count of one. The chain is built from TRBV29-1 and TRBJ2-3; D perhaps matches TRBD1 (5 bases). This CDR3 has 12 residues. CDR1 is SQVTM, CDR2 ANQGSEA, per germline. Trimming pared 3 bases from V and 3 bases from J, leaving 7 bases between. As DNA, the CDR3 is TGCAGCGTTGAGGCAGGGACAGATACGCAGTATTTT. Amino acids: CSVEAGTDTQYF.

The chain uses TRBV18 and TRBJ1-6, with 7 positions matching TRBD1. Trimming took 3 bases from V and 7 from J; bases not matched to a gene: 6. The CDR3 loop spans 15 amino acids. In germline, CDR1 is KGHSH, CDR2 LQKENI. The CDR3 DNA is TGTGCCAGCTCACCGCGACAGGGTCCCAATTCACCCCTCCACTTT. Encoded protein: CASSPRQGPNSPLHF.

This chain joins TRBV27 and TRBJ2-5, with D perhaps matching TRBD2 (5 bases). The CDR3 extends over 16 amino acids. Germline V gene sequence: CDR1 MNHEY, CDR2 SMNVEV (reference sequence). V was pared by 2 bases and J by 3 bases, with 16 bases between. As DNA, the CDR3 is TGTGCCAGCAGTTTAATGTTGTCTAGCCCTAAAGAGACCCAGTACTTC. Translation: CASSLMLSSPKETQYF.

The V gene is TRBV19, the J gene TRBJ2-5, with D possibly TRBD2 on 6 matching bases. Trimming cost V 8 bases and J 5 bases, with 15 bases left between them. Germline CDR1 and CDR2: LNHDA and SQIVND (reference sequence). The CDR3 covers 13 residues. The CDR3 spells CASGGSLGETQYF. Written as DNA, the CDR3 is TGTGCCAGTGGAGGGTCCCTGGGGGAGACCCAGTACTTC.

This chain links TRBV5-6 with TRBJ2-1, with D unclear. Germline CDR1 reads SGHDT; CDR2 reads YYEEEE. The V end lost 5 bases, the J end lost 4 bases, and 19 bases lay between the germline ends. This CDR3 contains 16 residues. The CDR3 reads CASSPAAIPVYNEQFF. The CDR3 bases are TGTGCCAGCAGTCCAGCAGCGATCCCCGTTTACAATGAGCAGTTCTTC.

V and J are TRBV29-1 and TRBJ2-2, with 10 bases fitting TRBD2. The V gene's germline CDR1 is SQVTM and CDR2 ANQGSEA. The CDR3 runs 15 residues. V shed 0 bases and J 5 bases; nucleotides not matched to a gene: 3. CDR3 nucleotides: TGCAGCGTTGAAGAGGCAGCGGGAGGGACCGGGGAGCTGTTTTTT. Protein product: CSVEEAAGGTGELFF.

CDR3: CASSTLDWKTGPLMTQHF. The CDR3 bases are TGTGCCAGTAGTACTCTGGATTGGAAGACGGGACCTCTGATGACCCAGCATTTT. The chain employs TRBV19 and TRBJ1-5; D is perhaps TRBD1 (5 bases). Trimming stripped 4 bases from V and 11 bases from J, with 30 bases between. Germline-derived CDR1 and CDR2 are LNHDA and SQIVND (reference sequence). The CDR3 loop spans 18 amino acids.

CDR3 nucleotide sequence: TGTGCCAGCAGTGGGGGGAGGACAGAGAACACCGGGGAGCTGTTTTTT. Its protein is CASSGGRTENTGELFF. The V and J genes are TRBV6-1 and TRBJ2-2; D is tentatively TRBD1 or TRBD2 (6 bases each). CDR1 MNHNS and CDR2 SASEGT come from the germline V gene. The CDR3 spans 16 residues. V was shortened by 4 bases and J by 1 base, with 13 bases between the two germline ends.

The chain couples TRBV4-3 to TRBJ2-7; D perhaps matches TRBD2 (6 bases). V was trimmed by 1 base and J by 1 base, leaving 17 bases between them. The CDR3 is 17 amino acids. Germline CDR1 is LGHNA and CDR2 is YSLEER. The CDR3 nucleotides are TGCGCCAGCAGCCAAGGGAGTTCCGGGACTTTATCCTACGAGCAGTACTTC. This encodes CASSQGSSGTLSYEQYF.